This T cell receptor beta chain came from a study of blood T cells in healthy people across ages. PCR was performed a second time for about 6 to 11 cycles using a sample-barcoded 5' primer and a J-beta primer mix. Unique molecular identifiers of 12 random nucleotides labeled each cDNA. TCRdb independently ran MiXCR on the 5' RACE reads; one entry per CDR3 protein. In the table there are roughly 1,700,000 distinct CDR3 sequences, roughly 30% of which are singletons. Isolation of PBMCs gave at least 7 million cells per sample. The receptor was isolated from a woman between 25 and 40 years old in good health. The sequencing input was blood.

The CDR3 DNA is TGTGCCTGGAGTGTACCGACAGGACAAGAGACCCAGTACTTC. As protein: CAWSVPTGQETQYF. The J gene is TRBJ2-7, the V gene TRBV30; D might be TRBD1 (6 bases). The J call may be incorrect, as the DNA end agrees better with TRBJ2-5. The CDR3 consists of 14 residues. Germline-derived CDR1 and CDR2 are GTSNPN and SVGIG (reference sequence).